A selection of T cell receptor beta chains follows, all from one sample in a study of blood T cell repertoires in COVID-19. Generated by immunoSEQ multiplex PCR, the TCRdb table keeps only in-frame clones and is missing some. In the table there are hundreds of thousands of clones, more than 75% of which are singletons. Sequenced: peripheral blood. Source of these receptors: a man between 60 and 70 years old with acute or convalescent COVID-19. The CDR3 runs from the conserved cysteine through the conserved F or W. Fields, in order: V gene, CDR3 protein.

v_gene: TRBV5-5
CDR3aa: CASVLPGGSNQPQHF

v_gene: TRBV6-1
CDR3aa: CASSESGNHYEQYF

v_gene: TRBV4-2
CDR3aa: CASSQDNRVNTEAFF

v_gene: TRBV28
CDR3aa: CASATSGTGGPGGGYTF

v_gene: TRBV20-1
CDR3aa: CSASGDRGYEQYF

v_gene: TRBV28
CDR3aa: CASTTQGTGSHEQYF

v_gene: TRBV5-1
CDR3aa: CASSLVASGGPLSSYNEQFF

v_gene: TRBV19
CDR3aa: CARRYRGVYQETQYF

v_gene: TRBV29-1
CDR3aa: CSVDPDRSSGNTIYF

v_gene: TRBV30
CDR3aa: CAWRIPGTSGGQADTQYF

v_gene: TRBV19
CDR3aa: CASSREGTTPEAFF

v_gene: TRBV6-6
CDR3aa: CASTPRGQAEAFF

v_gene: TRBV10-3
CDR3aa: CATLGQGNSPLHF

v_gene: TRBV25-1
CDR3aa: CASSLLQGMEQYF

v_gene: TRBV4-3
CDR3aa: CASSQVGARGNYGYTF

v_gene: TRBV7-9
CDR3aa: CASSLPRGVDRYF

v_gene: TRBV11-2
CDR3aa: CASSFPKQTGPVGYEQYF

v_gene: TRBV7-9
CDR3aa: CASSDRTGEETQYF

v_gene: TRBV12-3/TRBV12-4
CDR3aa: CASSRRQGLGYTF

v_gene: TRBV2
CDR3aa: CATQGGALGTGELFF

v_gene: TRBV2
CDR3aa: CASSELAGAASYGYTF

v_gene: TRBV5-1
CDR3aa: CASSTPTGSAEAFF

v_gene: TRBV18
CDR3aa: CASSPLPRTGGTYGYTF

v_gene: TRBV6-4
CDR3aa: CASSETGGESLNNEKLFF

v_gene: TRBV4-2
CDR3aa: CASSQDNPEGLAGATDTQYF

v_gene: TRBV5-1
CDR3aa: CASSLAPSGGDEQFF

v_gene: TRBV29-1
CDR3aa: CTAFGGTGELFF

v_gene: TRBV9
CDR3aa: CASTEEGGFYGNTIYF

v_gene: TRBV7-8
CDR3aa: CASSEAGLAGRETQYF

v_gene: TRBV7-9
CDR3aa: CASSLAQGGYTF

v_gene: TRBV29-1
CDR3aa: CSVRGGLSNTEAFF

v_gene: TRBV6-6
CDR3aa: CASNAIARNTEAFF

v_gene: TRBV12-3/TRBV12-4
CDR3aa: CASSLGGIQPQHF

v_gene: TRBV9
CDR3aa: CASSVAAQGTGATF

v_gene: TRBV6-4
CDR3aa: CASSDGTGDTQYF

v_gene: TRBV4-2
CDR3aa: CASSQSSSGGLEETQYF

v_gene: TRBV6-5
CDR3aa: CASRAGGITDTQYF

v_gene: TRBV6-4
CDR3aa: CASSSLAGATTDTQYF

v_gene: TRBV9
CDR3aa: CASSVGAGNSPLHF

v_gene: TRBV3-1/TRBV3-2
CDR3aa: CASSRVWGQNTEAFF

v_gene: TRBV5-6
CDR3aa: CASSLWTGVSETQYF